Below, 30 T cell receptor beta chains from the same sample are listed, as sequenced in a study of CD4 T cells in relation to SARS-CoV-2 and coronaviruses. Antigen specificity for these receptors is unknown. Clones were read by immunoSEQ multiplex PCR, and TCRdb kept only the in-frame ones, dropping some. The data contain just over 35,000 clones, about 80% of them singletons. The specimen was naive CD4+ T cells from PBMCs, cultured in vitro. Subset of the sample: naive CD4+ T cells isolated by negative enrichment. These receptors originate from an adult with COVID-19.

The rearrangement joins TRBV29-1 to TRBJ1-1; a weak D match, TRBD1 (6 bases). The V gene's germline CDR1 is SQVTM and CDR2 ANQGSEA. This CDR3 contains 13 residues. Deletions cut 3 bases from V and 5 bases from J, with 13 bases between. The CDR3 reads CSVDEGGRTEAFF. The CDR3 DNA follows: TGCAGCGTTGATGAGGGGGGGCGGACTGAAGCTTTCTTT.

This sequence joins TRBV27 and TRBJ2-3; D possibly matches TRBD1 or TRBD2 (5 bases each). V was clipped by 9 bases and J by 6 bases, with 19 bases between them. The CDR3 loop spans 14 amino acids. Germline loops: CDR1 MNHEY, CDR2 SMNVEV (reference sequence). The CDR3 sequence: CASQTGLGYDTQYF. In nucleotides, the CDR3 is TGTGCCAGTCAGACGGGGCTTGGGTACGATACGCAGTATTTT.

The chain joins TRBV19 to TRBJ1-4; no reliable D call. V was pared by 5 bases and J by 6 bases, with 13 bases between. CDR3 size: 14 residues. The germline CDR1 and CDR2 sequences are LNHDA and SQIVND (reference sequence). In DNA, the CDR3 is TGTGCCAGTAGTCAGGTGGAACTGGATGAAAAACTGTTTTTT. It yields the protein CASSQVELDEKLFF. The variable domain in full, completed from reference TRBV19 and TRBJ1-4, reads DGGITQSPKYLFRKEGQNVTLSCEQNLNHDAMYWYRQDPGQGLRLIYYSQIVNDFQKGDIAEGYSVSREKKESFPLTVTSAQKNPTAFYLCASSQVELDEKLFFGSGTQLSVL.

This chain joins TRBV18 and TRBJ2-1; the match to TRBD2 covers 14 bases. Trimming removed 1 base from V and 8 bases from J; junction bases left unmatched: 4. Germline V gene data show CDR1 as KGHSH and CDR2 as LQKENI. There are 16 residues in the CDR3. The CDR3 nucleotides are TGTGCCAGCTCACCACAGGGGACTAGCGGGAGCCATGAGCAGTTCTTC. Amino acids: CASSPQGTSGSHEQFF.

The chain joins TRBV4-1 to TRBJ1-2, with D perhaps TRBD1 (5 bases). V shed 1 base and J shed 3 bases, with 12 bases lying between them. This CDR3 has 15 residues. Germline V gene data show CDR1 as MGHRA and CDR2 as YSYEKL. DNA of the CDR3: TGCGCCAGCAGCCAAGGTGAAGGGGATCACTATGGCTACACCTTC. As protein: CASSQGEGDHYGYTF.

The chain uses TRBV27 and TRBJ1-1; no clear D gene. V gave up 3 bases and J gave up 0 bases, with 8 bases separating them. The V gene's germline CDR1 is MNHEY and CDR2 SMNVEV (reference sequence). This CDR3 has 14 amino acids. This CDR3 is CASSLTNLNTEAFF. CDR3 DNA sequence: TGTGCCAGCAGTTTGACAAATTTGAACACTGAAGCTTTCTTT.

The V gene is TRBV9, the J gene TRBJ1-2; no firm D call. Deletions cut 4 bases from V and 0 bases from J, with 13 bases between. Germline assignment: CDR1 SGDLS and CDR2 YYNGEE. The CDR3 sequence is 15 residues long. CDR3 region: CASSPGSVSNYGYTF. The DNA for the CDR3 is TGTGCCAGCAGCCCAGGATCAGTCTCTAACTATGGCTACACCTTC.

V and J are TRBV6-5 and TRBJ2-3, with D possibly matching TRBD2 (7 bases). Germline CDR1 and CDR2: MNHEY and SVGAGI. V was cut by 6 bases and J by 6 bases, with 10 bases left in between. The CDR3 has 12 amino acids. For the CDR3, the DNA is TGTGCCAGCAGCAGGGGAGGGGATACGCAGTATTTT. Protein sequence: CASSRGGDTQYF.

This chain links TRBV7-2 with TRBJ2-1; D gene unclear. V was cut by 1 base and J by 10 bases, with 8 bases left in between. The CDR3 is made up of 12 amino acids. CDR1 and CDR2 (germline): SGHTA, FQGNSA. CDR3 bases: TGTGCCAGCAGCTTAGATCGCCGCGAGCAGTTCTTC. It specifies CASSLDRREQFF.

The chain combines TRBV7-2 with TRBJ2-5, with 14 bases identical to TRBD2. The germline gives CDR1 SGHTA, CDR2 FQGNSA. The CDR3 is 16 residues long. V trimming: 5 bases; J trimming: 4 bases; junction bases outside the gene matches: 6. As DNA, the CDR3 is TGTGCCAGCAGCCGGGGACTAGCGGGAGTTGTAGAGACCCAGTACTTC. It encodes CASSRGLAGVVETQYF.

This clone was picked up one time. The rearrangement uses TRBV19 and TRBJ2-7; 7 bases align to TRBD2. Looked up from germline, CDR1 is LNHDA and CDR2 is SQIVND (reference sequence). V gave up 6 bases and J gave up 3 bases; unmatched junction bases: 5. The CDR3 runs to 13 residues. In nucleotides, the CDR3 is TGTGCCAGTAGCCGAACTAGCGTCTACGAGCAGTACTTC. As protein: CASSRTSVYEQYF.

The chain links TRBV5-1 to TRBJ2-7; TRBD2 aligns across 10 bases. V was pared by 2 bases and J by 5 bases, with 7 bases of the junction left unmatched. This CDR3 contains 15 residues. Germline loops: CDR1 SGHRS, CDR2 YFSETQ. The CDR3 is CASSFLAGAPNEQYF. DNA for the CDR3: TGCGCCAGCAGCTTTCTAGCGGGAGCGCCGAACGAGCAGTACTTC.

This clone was observed a few times. The chain recombines TRBV2 with TRBJ1-2, with D uncertain. From germline, CDR1 is SNHLY and CDR2 FYNNEI. CDR3 length: 11 amino acids. Trimming stripped 6 bases from V and 7 bases from J, with 9 bases between. CDR3 DNA: TGTGCCAGCAGCGCTCTCCGTGGCTACACCTTC. Translation: CASSALRGYTF.

This clone appeared once. The genes are TRBV27 and TRBJ2-7; possible D gene TRBD2, 6 bases. The CDR3 has 16 amino acids. From germline, CDR1 is MNHEY and CDR2 SMNVEV (reference sequence). The ends were cut back, 6 bases at V and 0 bases at J, with 18 bases in the middle. The CDR3 sequence: CASSPISGRSSYEQYF. The CDR3 region has the DNA TGTGCCAGCAGCCCCATTAGCGGACGGAGCTCCTACGAGCAGTACTTC.

This sequence joins TRBV28 and TRBJ2-1, with D unclear. CDR3 size: 12 residues. Deletions cut 6 bases from V and 9 bases from J, with 12 bases between. Germline CDR1 reads MDHEN; CDR2 reads SYDVKM. As DNA, the CDR3 is TGTGCCAGCAGCTACAGACTTGGTGAGCAGTTCTTC. Its translation: CASSYRLGEQFF.

This chain joins TRBV28 and TRBJ1-5, with D unclear. Trimming removed 5 bases from V and 6 bases from J, with 11 bases in between. The CDR3 extends over 13 amino acids. Germline V lookup: CDR1 MDHEN, CDR2 SYDVKM. In DNA form, the CDR3 reads TGTGCCAGCAGTCCGCCATTAGGTCAGCCCCAGCATTTT. This gives the protein CASSPPLGQPQHF.

The chain employs TRBV5-4 and TRBJ2-5; D not resolved. Germline assignment: CDR1 SGHNT and CDR2 YYREEE (reference sequence). The CDR3 length is 15 residues. V lost 2 bases and J 2 bases, leaving 13 bases between the germline ends. The CDR3 here is CASSFFGRAQETQYF. For the CDR3, the DNA is TGTGCCAGCAGCTTCTTCGGCAGAGCGCAAGAGACCCAGTACTTC. The full variable domain, completed using reference TRBV5-4 and TRBJ2-5, is ETGVTQSPTHLIKTRGQQVTLRCSSQSGHNTVSWYQQALGQGPQFIFQYYREEENGRGNFPPRFSGLQFPNYSSELNVNALELDDSALYLCASSFFGRAQETQYFGPGTRLLVL.

This clone was counted a single time. The CDR3 DNA is TGTGCCACCAGCAGAGATCTGCCGGGACTAGCGGGTTTTAGGTATACGCAGTATTTT. Its translation is CATSRDLPGLAGFRYTQYF. The rearrangement links TRBV15 to TRBJ2-3; 12 bases fit TRBD2. The CDR3 has 19 amino acids. V shed 0 bases, J shed 7 bases, and the junction held 14 bases outside the gene matches. Germline CDR1 is LNHNV and CDR2 is YYDKDF (reference sequence).

The chain combines TRBV7-2 with TRBJ2-1, with D unresolved. The V gene lost 1 base and the J gene lost 5 bases, with 9 bases spanning the gap. Looked up from germline, CDR1 is SGHTA and CDR2 is FQGNSA. The CDR3 is 14 residues long. CDR3 DNA sequence: TGTGCCAGCAGCTTAGAACCTCCTCACAATGAGCAGTTCTTC. It encodes CASSLEPPHNEQFF.

V and J are TRBV28 and TRBJ2-3; 12 positions match TRBD2. The CDR3 totals 17 residues. V lost 4 bases, J lost 0 bases, and 5 bases stayed unmatched. The germline gives CDR1 MDHEN, CDR2 SYDVKM. The DNA for the CDR3 is TGTGCCAGCAGTTCAAGTGGACTAGCGGGGAGCACAGATACGCAGTATTTT. The encoded protein is CASSSSGLAGSTDTQYF.

The CDR3 coding sequence is TGCAGTGCTAGTCGGGCCGGGTGGCCCCAAGAGACCCAGTACTTC. As protein: CSASRAGWPQETQYF. The chain couples TRBV20-1 to TRBJ2-5; D is undetermined. V was cut by 3 bases and J by 1 base, with 15 bases left in between. The CDR3 consists of 15 residues. CDR1 is DFQATT, CDR2 SNEGSKA, per germline (reference sequence).

J is TRBJ2-2 and V is TRBV2; D gene ambiguous. V lost 1 base, J lost 6 bases, and 6 bases lay in between. Germline V gives CDR1 SNHLY, CDR2 FYNNEI. CDR3 length: 13 amino acids. CDR3 coding DNA: TGTGCCAGCAGTGAAGAGATAGCCGGGGAGCTGTTTTTT. Translation: CASSEEIAGELFF.

The rearrangement joins TRBV6-1 to TRBJ1-5; no clear D gene. The germline V gene has CDR1 MNHNS and CDR2 SASEGT. The V gene lost 2 bases and the J gene lost 5 bases, with 7 bases spanning the gap. This CDR3 region has 13 residues. CDR3 in amino acids: CASSELPHQPQHF. CDR3 DNA sequence: TGTGCCAGCAGTGAATTGCCCCATCAGCCCCAGCATTTT.

The chain joins TRBV28 to TRBJ1-3, with D uncertain. The CDR3 covers 15 residues. Germline V lookup: CDR1 MDHEN, CDR2 SYDVKM. Trimming took off 3 bases at V and 4 bases at J, with 13 bases between the two ends. In DNA form, the CDR3 reads TGTGCCAGCAGTTTTGTGGAAGAGACCGGAAACACCATATATTTT. Amino acids: CASSFVEETGNTIYF.

V usage is TRBV20-1 and J usage is TRBJ2-5; D unclear. In germline, CDR1 is DFQATT, CDR2 SNEGSKA (reference sequence). The CDR3 is made up of 11 amino acids. The CDR3 loop reads CSKGLQETQYF. The CDR3 nucleotides are TGCAGCAAGGGCCTACAAGAGACCCAGTACTTC.

This chain uses TRBV30 with TRBJ2-7, with D tentatively TRBD2 (6 bases). The germline V and J ends were trimmed by 1 base and 3 bases, with 10 bases remaining between them. The CDR3 contains 13 residues. In germline, CDR1 is GTSNPN, CDR2 SVGIG (reference sequence). CDR3 residues: CAWSAGTHYEQYF. CDR3 sequence (DNA): TGTGCCTGGAGTGCCGGGACTCACTACGAGCAGTACTTC. Full variable domain (remainder filled in from reference TRBV30 and TRBJ2-7): SQTIHQWPATLVQPVGSPLSLECTVEGTSNPNLYWYRQAAGRGLQLLFYSVGIGQISSEVPQNLSASRPQDRQFILSSKKLLLSDSGFYLCAWSAGTHYEQYFGPGTRLTVT.

The chain employs TRBV24-1 and TRBJ2-7; TRBD2 is a possible D gene (5 bases). In germline, CDR1 is KGHDR, CDR2 SFDVKD. V was shortened by 2 bases and J by 6 bases, with 16 bases between the two germline ends. The CDR3 is 15 amino acids. CDR3 protein: CATSDSRARRSEQYF. The CDR3, as DNA: TGTGCCACCAGTGATTCGCGGGCCCGGCGGTCCGAGCAGTACTTC.

This chain joins TRBV5-3 and TRBJ2-1; 11 bases are shared with TRBD2. TRBV5-3 is marked as an open reading frame, function uncertain. Trimming took 3 bases from V and 12 from J; bases not matched to a gene: 20. This CDR3 region has 18 residues. This CDR3 reads CARSWRNGLAGHRSWQFF. The CDR3 DNA follows: TGTGCCAGAAGCTGGCGAAACGGACTAGCGGGCCACAGGTCGTGGCAGTTCTTC.

Judged by abundance, this clone is medium-sized. The rearrangement joins TRBV28 to TRBJ2-7; 7 positions agree with TRBD2. Unmatched junction bases numbered 15, after V lost 4 bases and J lost 6 bases. CDR3 size: 16 residues. Germline CDR1 and CDR2: MDHEN and SYDVKM. CDR3 nucleotides: TGTGCCAGCAGTTCCCTCGGAGGGAGGGGAGAGGGCGAGCAGTACTTC. Translating it yields CASSSLGGRGEGEQYF.

The V and J genes are TRBV2 and TRBJ1-1; D gene unclear. The CDR3 runs 11 residues. Germline lookup yields CDR1 SNHLY and CDR2 FYNNEI. V gave up 7 bases and J gave up 3 bases, with 6 bases separating them. The CDR3 reads CASTTDTEAFF. As DNA, the CDR3 is TGTGCCAGCACAACGGACACTGAAGCTTTCTTT.